A single sample gave rise to the 23 T cell receptor beta chains below, sequenced in a study of post-analysis software for immune sequencing data. The authors incorporated unique molecular identifiers into the TCR beta cDNA libraries. From the PCR reads, TCRdb called clonotypes with MiXCR, one entry per CDR3 protein. The profile shows hundreds of thousands of distinct CDR3 sequences, roughly 27% of them singletons. Their target antigens are unknown. Study observations and caveats: Elevated frequency relative to controls characterized several TRBV segments in patients, TRBV5-6, TRBV5-1 and TRBV20-1 among them.

Sample: blood. The source is a girl aged 5-17 years with multiple sclerosis.

This chain joins TRBV2 and TRBJ1-6; D perhaps matches TRBD1 (5 bases). The germline CDR1 and CDR2 sequences are SNHLY and FYNNEI. This CDR3 contains 16 residues. The V gene lost 4 bases and the J gene lost 6 bases, with 16 bases spanning the gap. The CDR3 loop is CASSVVAGLTNSPLHF. As DNA, the CDR3 is TGTGCCAGCAGTGTTGTGGCAGGGTTAACTAATTCACCCCTCCACTTT.

This clonotype was counted a single time. This rearrangement joins TRBV15 to TRBJ1-2; 8 bases are shared with TRBD1. The V gene's germline CDR1 is LNHNV and CDR2 YYDKDF (reference sequence). Trimming took 5 bases from V and 6 from J; bases not matched to a gene: 17. The CDR3 has 17 amino acids. The CDR3 protein is CATSGNMRQGRSDGYTF. CDR3 DNA sequence: TGTGCCACCAGCGGAAATATGCGACAGGGGAGGTCGGATGGCTACACCTTC. Full variable domain (missing parts from reference TRBV15 and TRBJ1-2): DAMVIQNPRYQVTQFGKPVTLSCSQTLNHNVMYWYQQKSSQAPKLLFHYYDKDFNNEADTPDNFQSRRPNTSFCFLDIRSPGLGDTAMYLCATSGNMRQGRSDGYTFGSGTRLTVV.

J is TRBJ2-3 and V is TRBV11-2; 7 bases agree with TRBD2. V shed 6 bases, J shed 4 bases, and the junction held 7 bases outside the gene matches. The CDR3 has 14 residues. From germline, CDR1 is SGHAT and CDR2 FQNNGV. CDR3 sequence (DNA): TGTGCCAGCAGGGCAGCGGGGTTCGCAGATACGCAGTATTTT. Its translation: CASRAAGFADTQYF.

The J gene is TRBJ2-7, the V gene TRBV7-2; D is possibly TRBD1 (6 bases). The J call may be faulty, since TRBJ2-5 better matches the DNA end. The CDR3 has 15 amino acids. Germline values: CDR1 SGHTA, CDR2 FQGNSA. The CDR3 loop reads CASSPMGATPGTQYF. Written as DNA, the CDR3 is TGTGCCAGCAGCCCCATGGGGGCGACCCCAGGGACCCAGTACTTC.

About this clonotype: At one boundary the junction diverges from the germline segment, which might be a read error. This chain joins TRBV9 and TRBJ2-5; D gene unclear. Germline values: CDR1 SGDLS, CDR2 YYNGEE. CDR3 size: 15 residues. The CDR3 sequence is CASSVGQEGQETRYF. In DNA form, the CDR3 reads TGTGCCAGCAGCGTAGGCCAAGAAGGCCAAGAGACCCGGTACTTC.

The chain is built from TRBV20-1 and TRBJ2-1; 7 positions agree with TRBD2. V was clipped by 0 bases and J by 10 bases; unmatched bases: 6. Germline lookup yields CDR1 DFQATT and CDR2 SNEGSKA (reference sequence). The CDR3 runs to 13 residues. The CDR3 here is CSARDPTSWEQFF. CDR3 DNA: TGCAGTGCTAGAGATCCGACTAGCTGGGAGCAGTTCTTC.

The chain links TRBV7-2 to TRBJ2-1; TRBD1 matches at 9 bases. The germline gives CDR1 SGHTA, CDR2 FQGNSA. The length of the CDR3 is 19 residues. Trimming took 4 bases from V and 4 from J; bases not matched to a gene: 17. The CDR3 nucleotides read TGTGCCAGCAGCTCTCCGACACGCACCGGGACAGGGCAATACAATGAGCAGTTCTTC. It encodes CASSSPTRTGTGQYNEQFF.

CDR3 region: CASSLGLGATDTQYF. The CDR3 DNA reads as TGTGCCAGCAGCTTAGGATTAGGGGCCACAGATACGCAGTATTTT. This chain links TRBV7-6 with TRBJ2-3; maybe TRBD1 (5 bases). The germline V and J ends were trimmed by 1 base and 2 bases, with 10 bases remaining between them. The CDR3 runs to 15 residues. The germline V gene encodes CDR1 SGHVS and CDR2 FNYEAQ.

The V and J genes are TRBV5-5 and TRBJ2-1; TRBD1 matches 7 bases. The closer fit of TRBJ2-7 to the DNA end suggests the J call may be wrong. The CDR3 loop spans 15 amino acids. Germline CDR1 reads SGHKS; CDR2 reads YYEKEE (reference sequence). The CDR3 is CASSQGQSSYNEQYF. CDR3 nucleotide sequence: TGTGCCAGCAGCCAGGGACAGAGCTCCTACAATGAGCAGTACTTC.

The chain recombines TRBV5-1 with TRBJ2-4, with a possible D match to TRBD1 (5 bases). CDR1 and CDR2 (germline): SGHRS, YFSETQ. This CDR3 is 14 amino acids long. Trimming removed 4 bases from V and 8 bases from J, with 16 bases in between. CDR3 amino acids: CASSPGQVLDIQYF. CDR3 coding DNA: TGCGCCAGCAGCCCCGGACAAGTCCTTGACATTCAGTACTTC.

The chain joins TRBV5-1 to TRBJ1-1, with a possible D match to TRBD1 (5 bases). The CDR3 has 14 residues. Per the germline V gene, CDR1 is SGHRS and CDR2 is YFSETQ. Trimming left V 1 base short and J 4 bases short, with 11 bases between. The CDR3 DNA follows: TGCGCCAGCAGCTTGTCGGGGGTTGGCACTGAAGCTTTCTTT. Residues: CASSLSGVGTEAFF. Variable domain in full (rest from reference TRBV5-1 and TRBJ1-1): KAGVTQTPRYLIKTRGQQVTLSCSPISGHRSVSWYQQTPGQGLQFLFEYFSETQRNKGNFPGRFSGRQFSNSRSEMNVSTLELGDSALYLCASSLSGVGTEAFFGQGTRLTVV.

The chain joins TRBV12-3 or TRBV12-4 to TRBJ1-5; TRBD1 is a possible D gene (6 bases). Deletions cut 5 bases from V and 1 base from J, with 9 bases between. The CDR3 totals 14 residues. The CDR3: CASSTGQSNQPQHF. CDR3 coding DNA: TGTGCCAGCAGTACCGGACAGAGCAATCAGCCCCAGCATTTT.

The genes are TRBV29-1 and TRBJ2-3; 16 positions agree with TRBD2. This CDR3 is built from 17 residues. Germline loops: CDR1 SQVTM, CDR2 ANQGSEA. Losses at the gene ends were 1 base for V and 4 bases for J; bases not matched to a gene: 5. The CDR3 DNA is TGCAGCGTTGAAGCGGGACTAGCGGGGGGGCCACCAGATACGCAGTATTTT. Amino acids: CSVEAGLAGGPPDTQYF.

This clonotype came up a few times. The V gene is TRBV4-3, the J gene TRBJ1-4, with a tentative D call TRBD1 (5 bases). This CDR3 comprises 17 residues. The V end lost 1 base, the J end lost 2 bases, and 14 bases lay between the germline ends. Germline assignment: CDR1 LGHNA and CDR2 YSLEER. This CDR3 is CASSQAGRVSTNEKLFF. CDR3 bases: TGCGCCAGCAGCCAAGCTGGCAGGGTGTCCACTAATGAAAAACTGTTTTTT.

V is TRBV7-2 and J is TRBJ2-7, with a possible D match to TRBD2 (7 bases). The CDR3 spans 18 residues. Germline assignment: CDR1 SGHTA and CDR2 FQGNSA. V was cut by 1 base and J by 2 bases, with 21 bases left in between. DNA for the CDR3: TGTGCCAGCAGCTTAGAGGGGGGGCGCTATAGCGGACCCTACGAGCAGTACTTC. Amino acids: CASSLEGGRYSGPYEQYF.

This clonotype was found a few times. The chain combines TRBV15 with TRBJ1-2; D gene ambiguous. CDR1 and CDR2 (germline): LNHNV, YYDKDF (reference sequence). This CDR3 is 16 amino acids long. V was cut by 1 base and J by 0 bases, with 12 bases left in between. In DNA, the CDR3 is TGTGCCACCAGCAGAGTTCAGGACCAAGCTAACTATGGCTACACCTTC. As protein: CATSRVQDQANYGYTF.

This clonotype has a handful of counts. The chain carries TRBV12-3 or TRBV12-4 and TRBJ1-2; D unresolved. V lost 3 bases and J 8 bases, leaving 16 bases between the germline ends. This CDR3 comprises 14 residues. The CDR3 sequence: CASSFPRAGRGYTF. CDR3 coding DNA: TGTGCCAGCAGTTTCCCCCGGGCCGGCCGGGGCTACACCTTC.

The chain uses TRBV27 and TRBJ1-5; D might be TRBD1 (5 bases). V was trimmed by 4 bases and J by 13 bases, leaving 14 bases between them. This CDR3 is built from 12 residues. Germline lookup yields CDR1 MNHEY and CDR2 SMNVEV (reference sequence). CDR3 nucleotide sequence: TGTGCCAGCAGTTCAACGGGACTTTATCAGCATTTT. It translates to CASSSTGLYQHF.

The genes are TRBV4-1 and TRBJ1-4; 9 bases line up with TRBD1. Germline assignment: CDR1 MGHRA and CDR2 YSYEKL. This CDR3 comprises 16 residues. J was trimmed by 6 bases and V by 3 bases; bases with no gene match: 8. The CDR3 DNA follows: TGCGCCAGCAGCCAGTGGGTAGACAGGGGGGATGAAAAACTGTTTTTT. Translating gives CASSQWVDRGDEKLFF.

This clonotype was seen more than once but under ten times. This rearrangement joins TRBV20-1 to TRBJ2-5, with D hard to call. The CDR3 spans 14 residues. V was cut by 5 bases and J by 7 bases, with 20 bases left in between. In germline, CDR1 is DFQATT, CDR2 SNEGSKA (reference sequence). The CDR3 DNA reads as TGCAGTGCTGGGAAGGACGGATACTTTCGGACCCAGTACTTC. This codes for CSAGKDGYFRTQYF.

This clonotype was counted a few times. The chain joins TRBV6-5 to TRBJ2-7, with D maybe TRBD2 (6 bases). The CDR3 runs 15 residues. CDR1 and CDR2 (germline): MNHEY, SVGAGI. Between the trimmed V and J ends, which lost 5 bases and 0 bases, there was a span of 14 bases. The CDR3 sequence is CASSRSSGHSYEQYF. The DNA of the CDR3 is TGTGCCAGCAGTCGCAGTAGCGGCCACTCCTACGAGCAGTACTTC.

The V gene is TRBV10-3, the J gene TRBJ2-3; tentatively, D is TRBD2 (5 bases). Trimming pared 6 bases from V and 3 bases from J, leaving 10 bases between. The CDR3 length is 13 residues. In germline, CDR1 is ENHRY, CDR2 SYGVKD. CDR3: CAIRVTGTDTQYF. In DNA, the CDR3 is TGTGCCATCAGAGTTACGGGGACAGATACGCAGTATTTT.

This clonotype was seen a few times. V gene TRBV20-1 combines with J gene TRBJ2-1; TRBD2 matches 9 bases. The CDR3 has 15 amino acids. V trimming: 4 bases; J trimming: 9 bases; junction bases outside the gene matches: 13. The germline gives CDR1 DFQATT, CDR2 SNEGSKA (reference sequence). The CDR3 loop reads CSAKRMLGLAVEQFF. The DNA of the CDR3 is TGCAGTGCTAAGCGCATGTTGGGACTAGCAGTTGAGCAGTTCTTC.